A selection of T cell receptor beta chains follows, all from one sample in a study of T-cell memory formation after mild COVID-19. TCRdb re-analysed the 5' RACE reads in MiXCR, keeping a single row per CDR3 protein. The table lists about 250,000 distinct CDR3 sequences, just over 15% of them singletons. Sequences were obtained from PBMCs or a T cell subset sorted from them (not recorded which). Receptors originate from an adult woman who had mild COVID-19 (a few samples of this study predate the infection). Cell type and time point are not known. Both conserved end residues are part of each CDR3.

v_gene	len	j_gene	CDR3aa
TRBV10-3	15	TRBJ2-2	CASAGTSREAGELFF
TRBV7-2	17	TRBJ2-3	CASSYRRGGGPSDTQYF
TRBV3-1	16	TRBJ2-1	CASSAVAGVTYNEQFF
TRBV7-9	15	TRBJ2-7	CASSLGGGGLYEQYF
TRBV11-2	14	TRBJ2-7	CASSWGQGVYEQYF
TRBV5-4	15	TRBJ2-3	CASSLDMVGTDTQYF
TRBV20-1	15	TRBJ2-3	CSAANTGGSGDTQYF
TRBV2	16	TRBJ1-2	CASTEGGRGRFYGYTF
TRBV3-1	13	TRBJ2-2	CASSLQQRGELFF
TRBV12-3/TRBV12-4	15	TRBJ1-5	CASSPRQGGNQPQHF
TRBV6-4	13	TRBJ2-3	CASSPQATDTQYF